The T cell receptor beta chain described here comes from a study of regulatory T cells in long-lasting Graves disease. The wider study: More than 5 years of antithyroid drugs with positive TSH receptor antibodies defined persistent Graves' disease. General study results and limits: With a few thousand shared public clonotypes, persistent patients exceeded new patients, who shared just over 950.

Investigators prepared the TCR beta libraries by applying iRepertoire HTBI primers and Arm-PCR of CDR3 regions. Per the authors' pipeline: Across samples, 60 or so TRBV and roughly 13 TRBJ segments were found. TCRdb reanalysed the multiplex PCR reads using MiXCR and keeps one entry per CDR3 protein. These V and J calls are TCRdb output, not the study's own analysis. The sample records some 370,000 distinct CDR3 sequences, roughly 23% being singletons. This clonotype was counted at least ten times. The antigen is not known. V trimming: 6 bases; J trimming: 2 bases; junction bases outside the gene matches: 10. This CDR3 comprises 15 residues. CDR1 is MDHEN and CDR2 is SYDVKM in the germline V gene. Sample time point: persistent/refractory GD, antithyroid drugs over 5 years with positive TRAb. RNA extracted from PBMCs served as the sequencing template. American Thyroid Association guidelines served as the basis for diagnosing Graves' disease.

This sequence joins TRBV28 and TRBJ2-7; 7 bases agree with TRBD2. This sequence was found in a woman aged 40 to 50 with Graves disease. This specimen consisted of peripheral blood mononuclear cells (PBMCs), obtained when the disease was refractory, from a patient treated with antithyroid drugs. The CDR3 region has the DNA TGTGCCAGCAGCCCAGCAGCGGGACTTGCCTACGAGCAGTACTTC. It encodes CASSPAAGLAYEQYF.